Included here is one T cell receptor beta chain sequence, with context. Its matching antigen is unknown. This record comes from a study of PD-1 blockade in classical Hodgkin lymphoma. Study results and caveats: Newly diagnosed patients reportedly had lower baseline TCR diversity than healthy donors.

Libraries were prepared by immunoSEQ multiplex PCR; TCRdb keeps only in-frame clonotypes and omits some of them. The profile covers 38,000 or so clones, with approximately 69% appearing a single time and 14% taken by the ten largest. Following autologous stem cell transplantation, relapse occurred in every patient, and exposure to brentuximab vedotin varied. Source: peripheral blood mononuclear cells (PBMCs), taken before the second cycle of nivolumab. The clonotype comes from a human donor with classical Hodgkin lymphoma.

The CDR3 DNA reads TGTGCCAGCAGTCAGAGCGGTGGGTCCTACAATGAGCAGTTCTTC. Translated: CASSQSGGSYNEQFF. The rearrangement uses TRBV6-5 and TRBJ2-1; TRBD2 is a possible D gene (5 bases). This CDR3 has 15 residues. With 5 bases removed from V and 1 base from J, the gap between germline ends came to 12 bases. Germline assignment: CDR1 MNHEY and CDR2 SVGAGI.